This is a list of T cell receptor beta chains from one sample in a study of T cells in Graves' hyperthyroidism and ophthalmopathy. One entry per CDR3 protein results from TCRdb running MiXCR on the multiplex PCR reads. The sample lists hundreds of thousands of distinct CDR3 sequences, approximately 15% occurring once. Sample: blood. All receptors derive from a woman aged 35 to 49 with Graves' ophthalmopathy. Both conserved end residues are part of each CDR3. The order of the fields is CDR3 DNA, CDR3 protein, V gene, clone size, J gene, D gene. The D gene is left open where the match is weak. Size tells how often a clone was seen (once, few, many) or the class of an expanded clone, and some rows leave it out.

CDR3nt: TGTGCCAGCATCGGACAGGGGGCGCTTGGTCAGTTCTTC
CDR3aa: CASIGQGALGQFF
v_gene: TRBV12-3/TRBV12-4
abundance: .
j_gene: TRBJ2-1
d_gene: TRBD1

CDR3nt: TGTGCCAGCAGTTTAAGCGGACAGGGTGAAGCTTTCTTT
CDR3aa: CASSLSGQGEAFF
v_gene: TRBV28
abundance: many
j_gene: TRBJ1-1
d_gene: TRBD1

CDR3nt: TGCGCCAGCAGCTCGGGGAAAGGTGGCTACACCTTC
CDR3aa: CASSSGKGGYTF
v_gene: TRBV5-1
abundance: few
j_gene: TRBJ1-2
d_gene: .

CDR3nt: TGTGCCAGCAGCTTAGGGCGGACCTCAACCCAAGAGACCCAGTACTTC
CDR3aa: CASSLGRTSTQETQYF
v_gene: TRBV11-3
abundance: many
j_gene: TRBJ2-5
d_gene: .

CDR3nt: TGTGCCAGCATCAAGGCAGGGGATGGCTACACCTTC
CDR3aa: CASIKAGDGYTF
v_gene: TRBV28
abundance: few
j_gene: TRBJ1-2
d_gene: .

CDR3nt: TGTGCCAGCAGCTTACAGGCGACCATCGATCAGCCCCAGCATTTT
CDR3aa: CASSLQATIDQPQHF
v_gene: TRBV6-1
abundance: few
j_gene: TRBJ1-5
d_gene: .

CDR3nt: TGTGCCAGCAGCGCTCGGGGACTCCTCGGAGATACGCAGTATTTT
CDR3aa: CASSARGLLGDTQYF
v_gene: TRBV11-2
abundance: .
j_gene: TRBJ2-3
d_gene: .

CDR3nt: TGCGCCAGCAAGGGTGCGGGGCAAAGGGCAGATACGCAGTATTTT
CDR3aa: CASKGAGQRADTQYF
v_gene: TRBV5-1
abundance: many
j_gene: TRBJ2-3
d_gene: .

CDR3nt: TGTGCCAGCAGGGAGAGTGGTCCGAGGGGCTACACCTTC
CDR3aa: CASRESGPRGYTF
v_gene: TRBV6-1
abundance: few
j_gene: TRBJ1-2
d_gene: .

CDR3nt: TGTGCCAGCAGCTTCGGTGACAGGGACTACGAGCAGTACTTC
CDR3aa: CASSFGDRDYEQYF
v_gene: TRBV11-2
abundance: many
j_gene: TRBJ2-7
d_gene: TRBD1

CDR3nt: TGTGCCAGCAGAGACCCTAGGGGCATCAACGGTGGGAACACTGAAGCTTTCTTT
CDR3aa: CASRDPRGINGGNTEAFF
v_gene: TRBV6-2/TRBV6-3
abundance: .
j_gene: TRBJ1-1
d_gene: .

CDR3nt: TGTGCCAGCAAGGGTACGGGGAACACCGGGGAGCTGTTTTTT
CDR3aa: CASKGTGNTGELFF
v_gene: TRBV2
abundance: .
j_gene: TRBJ2-2
d_gene: .

CDR3nt: TGTGCCAGCAGTCACGGAGGTAATTGGGACTATCAGCCCCAGCATTTT
CDR3aa: CASSHGGNWDYQPQHF
v_gene: TRBV6-1
abundance: .
j_gene: TRBJ1-5
d_gene: .